This T cell receptor beta chain is drawn from a study of cytomegalovirus exposure and HLA in healthy donors. As for the study in general: One earlier analysis, a look at 150 million to 200 million T cells, found some 100 million unique TCR beta sequences.

Trimming took 6 bases from V and 3 from J; bases not matched to a gene: 10. The CDR3 consists of 15 residues. Per the germline V gene, CDR1 is MGHRA and CDR2 is YSYEKL. A remark on this clone: Antigen: not known.

Notes on the study in general: Prior analysis indicated that the majority of TCR beta V segments exhibited productivity approximately 87% or approximately 30% of the time. Most TCR sequences were uncommon, yet certain public TCRs appeared in many donors. Common viral pathogens (according to a later analysis) appeared linked to several of the most significant clusters.

Use of 60 Vbeta and 13 Jbeta primers characterized the PCR. Libraries were prepared by immunoSEQ multiplex PCR; TCRdb keeps only in-frame clonotypes and omits some of them. This table holds more than 90,000 clones, around four fifths found once. The sample comprised PBMCs. The clonotype comes from a woman between 40 and 55 years old in good health and CMV-seropositive. V and J are TRBV4-1 and TRBJ1-1; the match to TRBD1 covers 7 bases. In DNA form, the CDR3 reads TGCGCCAGCAGAACCTACGACAGGGCCGACACTGAAGCTTTCTTT. This translates into CASRTYDRADTEAFF.